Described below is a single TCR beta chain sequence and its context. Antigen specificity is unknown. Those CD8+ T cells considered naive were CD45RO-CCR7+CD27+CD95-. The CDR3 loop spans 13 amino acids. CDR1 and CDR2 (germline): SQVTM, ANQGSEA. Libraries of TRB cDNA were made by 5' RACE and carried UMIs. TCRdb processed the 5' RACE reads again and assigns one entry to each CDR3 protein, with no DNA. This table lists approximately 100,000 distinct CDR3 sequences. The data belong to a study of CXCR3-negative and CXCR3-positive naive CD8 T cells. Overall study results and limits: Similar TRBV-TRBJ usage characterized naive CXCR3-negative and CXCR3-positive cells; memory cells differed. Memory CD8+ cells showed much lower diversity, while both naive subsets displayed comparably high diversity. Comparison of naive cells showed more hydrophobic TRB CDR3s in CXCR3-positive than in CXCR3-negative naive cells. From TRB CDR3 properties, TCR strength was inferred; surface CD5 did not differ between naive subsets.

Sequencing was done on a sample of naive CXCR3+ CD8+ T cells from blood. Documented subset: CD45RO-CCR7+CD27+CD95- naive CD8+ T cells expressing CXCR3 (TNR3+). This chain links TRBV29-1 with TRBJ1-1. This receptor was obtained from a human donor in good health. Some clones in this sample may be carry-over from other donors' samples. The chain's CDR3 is CSVEEQMNTEAFF.